These 9 T cell receptor beta chains came from one sample sequenced in a study of OX40 agonist ivuxolimab in advanced cancers. Measured with immunoSEQ multiplex PCR; TCRdb has only the in-frame clones, and not every one. The profile shows around 78,000 clones, roughly 84% of them singletons. This material consisted of CD4+ or CD8+ T cells sorted from blood, taken in a trial of the OX40 agonist ivuxolimab. The source is an adult with an advanced solid tumor such as melanoma, head and neck, liver or kidney cancer.

The chain is built from TRBV9 and TRBJ2-3, with 11 nucleotides matching TRBD2. Germline-derived CDR1 and CDR2 are SGDLS and YYNGEE. V lost 4 bases, J lost 3 bases, and 4 bases stayed unmatched. CDR3 length: 15 amino acids. CDR3 DNA sequence: TGTGCCAGCAGCTCCAGACTAGCGGGGACAGATACGCAGTATTTT. Amino acid sequence: CASSSRLAGTDTQYF.

The rearrangement uses TRBV6-6 and TRBJ1-2, with a weak D call TRBD1 (5 bases). V dropped 4 bases and J dropped 5 bases, with 17 bases sitting between them. This CDR3 region has 15 residues. Germline V CDR1 and CDR2: MNHNY, SVGAGI (reference sequence). CDR3 sequence reads: CASSSPSTVEYGYTF. The CDR3 bases are TGTGCCAGCAGTTCCCCCTCGACAGTGGAATATGGCTACACCTTC.

The gene calls are TRBV18 and TRBJ2-1; TRBD2 might be the D (5 bases). Germline V gene lookup returns CDR1 KGHSH and CDR2 LQKENI. The CDR3 sequence is 12 residues long. Trimming pared 3 bases from V and 7 bases from J, leaving 7 bases between. The CDR3 loop reads CASSPRENEQFF. As DNA, the CDR3 is TGTGCCAGCTCACCGAGGGAGAATGAGCAGTTCTTC.

This clone was recorded a few times. The rearrangement joins TRBV28 to TRBJ2-5; 9 bases fit TRBD2. The germline CDR1 and CDR2 sequences are MDHEN and SYDVKM. Trimming cost V 1 base and J 2 bases; bases outside gene matches: 5. The CDR3 length is 16 residues. This CDR3 reads CASSLSTSGKQETQYF. The CDR3 region has the DNA TGTGCCAGCAGTTTATCGACTAGCGGCAAACAAGAGACCCAGTACTTC.

The chain joins TRBV7-9 to TRBJ2-7, with D perhaps matching TRBD1 (6 bases). V dropped 5 bases and J dropped 3 bases, with 17 bases sitting between them. CDR1 SEHNR and CDR2 FQNEAQ come from the germline V gene (reference sequence). The CDR3 has 15 amino acids. The CDR3 sequence: CASSAPEGGSYEQYF. DNA for the CDR3: TGTGCCAGCAGCGCACCGGAAGGGGGTAGCTACGAGCAGTACTTC.

The chain joins TRBV18 to TRBJ2-7; the match to TRBD1 covers 9 bases. The CDR3 totals 15 residues. Per the germline V gene, CDR1 is KGHSH and CDR2 is LQKENI. The V segment lost 3 bases and the J segment 5 bases; nucleotides outside the gene matches: 8. The CDR3 coding sequence is TGTGCCAGCTCACCCGGGACAGGGTATAGAGACGAGCAGTACTTC. This gives the protein CASSPGTGYRDEQYF.

This chain links TRBV6-5 with TRBJ1-1; D is ambiguous. This CDR3 is 14 amino acids long. The V gene lost 6 bases and the J gene lost 7 bases, with 18 bases spanning the gap. Germline values: CDR1 MNHEY, CDR2 SVGAGI. CDR3 region: CASRSSGWGIEAFF. Written as DNA, the CDR3 is TGTGCCAGCAGATCCTCCGGGTGGGGTATTGAAGCTTTCTTT.

The chain has TRBV7-3 and TRBJ2-2; TRBD1 or TRBD2 may be the D gene (5 bases each). V lost 3 bases to trimming and J lost 4 bases, with 9 bases between them. The CDR3 consists of 14 residues. Per the germline V gene, CDR1 is SGHTA and CDR2 is FQGTGA. This chain's CDR3 is CASSLRGTTGELFF. CDR3 DNA sequence: TGTGCCAGCAGCTTGAGGGGAACCACCGGGGAGCTGTTTTTT.

V usage is TRBV2 and J usage is TRBJ2-3; D not certain. CDR3 length: 13 amino acids. With 4 bases removed from V and 5 bases from J, the gap between germline ends came to 10 bases. Germline V gene lookup returns CDR1 SNHLY and CDR2 FYNNEI. This CDR3 is CASSVVIQDTQYF. In nucleotides, the CDR3 is TGTGCCAGCAGTGTGGTGATTCAAGATACGCAGTATTTT.